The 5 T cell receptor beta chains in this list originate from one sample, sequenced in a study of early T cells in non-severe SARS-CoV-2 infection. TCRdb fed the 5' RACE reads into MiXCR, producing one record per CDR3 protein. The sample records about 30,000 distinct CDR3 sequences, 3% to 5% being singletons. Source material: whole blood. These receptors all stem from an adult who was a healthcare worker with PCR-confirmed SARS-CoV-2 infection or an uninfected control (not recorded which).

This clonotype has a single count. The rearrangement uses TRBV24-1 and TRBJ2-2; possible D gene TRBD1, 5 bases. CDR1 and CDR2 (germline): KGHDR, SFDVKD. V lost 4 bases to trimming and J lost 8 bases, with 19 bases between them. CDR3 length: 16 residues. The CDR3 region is CATSDLDTLSKGELFF. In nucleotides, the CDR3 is TGTGCCACCAGTGACCTGGACACCTTGAGCAAGGGGGAGCTGTTTTTT.

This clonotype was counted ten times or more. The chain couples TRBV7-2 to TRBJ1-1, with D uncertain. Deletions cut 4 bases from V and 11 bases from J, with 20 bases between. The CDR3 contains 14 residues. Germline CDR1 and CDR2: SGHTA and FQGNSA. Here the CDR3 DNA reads TGTGCCAGCAGCTGGGGTAGTCAACTCGGCACGGCTTTCTTT. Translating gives CASSWGSQLGTAFF.

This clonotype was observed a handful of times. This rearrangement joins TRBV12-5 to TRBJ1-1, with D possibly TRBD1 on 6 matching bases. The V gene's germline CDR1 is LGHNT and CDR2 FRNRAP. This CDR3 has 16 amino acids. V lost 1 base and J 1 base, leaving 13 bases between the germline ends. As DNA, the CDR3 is TGTGCTAGTGGTTTGGGGTCAACACAGGGGAACACTGAAGCTTTCTTT. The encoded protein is CASGLGSTQGNTEAFF.

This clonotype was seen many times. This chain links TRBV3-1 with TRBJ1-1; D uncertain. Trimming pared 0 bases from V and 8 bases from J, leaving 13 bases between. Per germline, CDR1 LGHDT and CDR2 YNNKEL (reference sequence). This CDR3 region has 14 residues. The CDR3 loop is CASSQEGRPPEAFF. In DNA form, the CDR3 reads TGTGCCAGCAGCCAAGAAGGGCGGCCCCCGGAAGCTTTCTTT.

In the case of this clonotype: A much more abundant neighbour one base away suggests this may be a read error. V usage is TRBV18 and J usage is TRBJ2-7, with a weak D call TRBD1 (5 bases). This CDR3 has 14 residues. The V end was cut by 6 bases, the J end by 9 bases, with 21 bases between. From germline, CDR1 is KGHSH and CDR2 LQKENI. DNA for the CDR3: TGTGCCAGCTCCCTTTTCAGGGATACCCACGGGCAGTACTTC. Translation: CASSLFRDTHGQYF.